This is a list of T cell receptor beta chains from one sample in a study of T cell responses to AZD1222 COVID-19 vaccine. TCRdb keeps only in-frame clones here, not all; method: immunoSEQ multiplex PCR. The sample has approximately 100,000 clones, 90% to 95% seen once; the top ten hold about 7.5%. The sample consisted of peripheral blood, taken on day 0 of AZD1222 vaccination. These TCRs come from an adult in good health. CDR3s include the opening cysteine and the closing phenylalanine or tryptophan. A D gene is named only where the DNA matches it firmly. Size is omitted from some rows. Given values are once, few, many or a class for expanded clones.

cdr3_length	v_call	j_call	clone_size	d_call	cdr3_nt	cdr3_aa
17	TRBV7-9	TRBJ1-5	NA	TRBD1	TGTGCCAGCAGCTTACTCGTCGACAGGGGGAGCAATCAGCCCCAGCATTTT	CASSLLVDRGSNQPQHF
13	TRBV11-2	TRBJ1-1	NA	NA	TGTGCCAGCAGCAGCCCCCGGAGCACTGAAGCTTTCTTT	CASSSPRSTEAFF
14	TRBV4-1	TRBJ2-3	NA	NA	TGCGCCAGCAGCCTGATAAGGGGCACAGATACGCAGTATTTT	CASSLIRGTDTQYF
18	TRBV3-1/TRBV3-2	TRBJ2-6	NA	TRBD1	TGTGCCAGCAGCCAAAGAGGGACAGACCACTCTGGGGCCAACGTCCTGACTTTC	CASSQRGTDHSGANVLTF
13	TRBV27	TRBJ2-7	NA	TRBD1	TGTGCCAGCGCCGGGACAGGGGTTTACGAGCAGTACTTC	CASAGTGVYEQYF
13	TRBV6-5	TRBJ2-7	NA	TRBD1	TGTGCCAGCCGAGGGACAGGGTTCCACGAGCAGTACTTC	CASRGTGFHEQYF
15	TRBV7-3	TRBJ1-6	NA	NA	TGTGCCAGCAGCTTAACATCACAGGACGGAACACCCCTCCACTTT	CASSLTSQDGTPLHF
14	TRBV7-9	TRBJ1-1	NA	NA	TGTGCCAGCATCAAAACAGGGTCAGGCACTGAAGCTTTCTTT	CASIKTGSGTEAFF
16	TRBV7-6	TRBJ1-6	NA	NA	TGTGCCAGCAGCTCAGCTTCAGGGGCCTATAATTCACCCCTCCACTTT	CASSSASGAYNSPLHF
15	TRBV6-4	TRBJ2-3	NA	NA	TGTGCCAGCAGTGACGGTCCAACTAGCACAGATACGCAGTATTTT	CASSDGPTSTDTQYF
15	TRBV7-9	TRBJ2-7	NA	NA	TGTGCCAGCAGCCCGGGGGCGGCGAGCTCCTACGAGCAGTACTTC	CASSPGAASSYEQYF
14	TRBV21-1	TRBJ2-3	NA	NA	TGTGCCAGCAGGGGCAGATCTCGCACAGATACGCAGTATTTT	CASRGRSRTDTQYF
16	TRBV9	TRBJ1-1	NA	NA	TGTGCCAGCAGCGTAGAAGGCCCGGGGTGGGGCACTGAAGCTTTCTTT	CASSVEGPGWGTEAFF
12	TRBV7-9	TRBJ1-3	NA	NA	TGTGCCAGCATCAGTCCTGGAAACACCATATATTTT	CASISPGNTIYF
12	TRBV2	TRBJ2-1	few	NA	TGTGCCAGCAGAACTACGGGACGTGAGCAGTTCTTC	CASRTTGREQFF
16	TRBV19	TRBJ2-6	NA	NA	TGTGCCAGTAGTAAACGTGGCGGGCCTGGGGCCAACGTCCTGACTTTC	CASSKRGGPGANVLTF
11	TRBV30	TRBJ2-3	NA	NA	TGTGCCTGGGAGGACTGGCCTACGCAGTATTTT	CAWEDWPTQYF
13	TRBV7-2	TRBJ1-2	NA	NA	TGTGCCAGCAGCTTAGGATGGGGCTATGGCTACACCTTC	CASSLGWGYGYTF
16	TRBV18	TRBJ1-2	NA	NA	TGTGCCAGCTCGCATGATGGGGTGATCCGCGTGAATGGCTACACCTTC	CASSHDGVIRVNGYTF
14	TRBV5-1	TRBJ2-7	NA	NA	TGCGCCAGCAGCTTGTTGCAGGGTACCTACGAGCAGTACTTC	CASSLLQGTYEQYF
13	TRBV19	TRBJ2-1	NA	NA	TGTGCCAGTAGCCCAAAATCACAGGCCCCCCCGTTCTTC	CASSPKSQAPPFF
12	TRBV5-4	TRBJ2-2	NA	NA	TGTGCCAGCAGCTTGAACACCGGGGAGCTGTTTTTT	CASSLNTGELFF
15	TRBV9	TRBJ2-1	NA	TRBD2	TGTGCCAGCAGCGTAGCTACTCAAGCGGGGGCCAAGCAGTTCTTC	CASSVATQAGAKQFF
13	TRBV7-2	TRBJ2-7	NA	NA	TGTGCCAGCAGCTTAGGGCAGGGGTTCGAGCAGTACTTC	CASSLGQGFEQYF
13	TRBV3-1/TRBV3-2	TRBJ1-1	once	NA	TGTGCCAGCAGCCACTCAACGAACACTGAAGCTTTCTTT	CASSHSTNTEAFF
14	TRBV15	TRBJ1-5	NA	NA	TGTGCCACCAGCAGACAGGGAAGGAGACAGCCCCAGCATTTT	CATSRQGRRQPQHF
16	TRBV9	TRBJ2-2	once	NA	TGTGCCAGCAGCCCCGGGACCCCTGTTCGGACCGGGGAGCTGTTTTTT	CASSPGTPVRTGELFF
15	TRBV9	TRBJ2-7	NA	TRBD1	TGTGCCAGCAGCGTCGGGACAGGGGACCCCTACGAGCAGTACTTC	CASSVGTGDPYEQYF
15	TRBV7-6	TRBJ1-1	NA	NA	TGTGCTAGCAGCCCCCGCCCCGGGCGAGACACTGAAGCTTTCTTT	CASSPRPGRDTEAFF
14	TRBV3-1/TRBV3-2	TRBJ1-5	once	NA	TGTGCCAGCAGCCAGAGTAAGCAGGGTCAGCCCCAGCATTTT	CASSQSKQGQPQHF
13	TRBV19	TRBJ1-1	NA	NA	TGTGCCAGTAGTATGAGGCAAGGGACTGAAGCTTTCTTT	CASSMRQGTEAFF
16	TRBV4-2	TRBJ2-5	once	TRBD2	TGTGCCAGCAGCCAAGGACTAGCGGGGGGTGTCGAGACCCAGTACTTC	CASSQGLAGGVETQYF
12	TRBV12-3/TRBV12-4	TRBJ1-3	many	NA	TGTGCCAGCAGTTTGGGAGGAAACACCATATATTTT	CASSLGGNTIYF
14	TRBV5-1	TRBJ1-2	NA	NA	TGCGCCAGCAGCGTGAGGGGTGGGGGTTATGGCTACACCTTC	CASSVRGGGYGYTF
17	TRBV14	TRBJ1-2	NA	NA	TGTGCCAGCAGCCAGATAGGGGCCCCTTGGAGGATTTATGGCTACACCTTC	CASSQIGAPWRIYGYTF
16	TRBV5-1	TRBJ2-3	NA	TRBD1	TGCGCCAGCAGCGTGGCGACAGGGTTGGTAACAGATACGCAGTATTTT	CASSVATGLVTDTQYF
14	TRBV10-3	TRBJ1-1	NA	TRBD1	TGTGCCATCAGAGGGGACAGGGGGTACACTGAAGCTTTCTTT	CAIRGDRGYTEAFF
14	TRBV25-1	TRBJ2-1	NA	NA	TGTGCCAGCAGTTACAGCGGTACCTACAATGAGCAGTTCTTC	CASSYSGTYNEQFF
15	TRBV6-2/TRBV6-3	TRBJ1-2	NA	NA	TGTGCCAGCAGCTACTACCGGGGGGAGACGGGCGGCTACACCTTC	CASSYYRGETGGYTF
12	TRBV29-1	TRBJ2-2	NA	NA	TGCAGCGTCCCCGGGATATACGGGGAGCTGTTTTTT	CSVPGIYGELFF
16	TRBV27	TRBJ1-2	NA	NA	TGTGCCAGCAGTTTAGGGAGCCAGGCGGGCAGCTATGGCTACACCTTC	CASSLGSQAGSYGYTF
14	TRBV27	TRBJ2-7	NA	TRBD2	TGTGCCAGCAGCCGACGGGGGGAGACCTACGAGCAGTACTTC	CASSRRGETYEQYF
17	TRBV28	TRBJ2-4	few	TRBD2	TGTGCCAGCAGTTTGATTAGCGGGATAGGGGTCAAAAACATTCAGTACTTC	CASSLISGIGVKNIQYF
13	TRBV7-2	TRBJ1-1	NA	TRBD1	TGTGCCAGCAGCTCGTACAGGGGAGCTGAAGCTTTCTTT	CASSSYRGAEAFF
15	TRBV27	TRBJ2-7	NA	TRBD2	TGTGCCAGCAGTCTAGCGGGAGAGAACCCCTACGAGCAGTACTTC	CASSLAGENPYEQYF